This paragraph covers one TCR beta chain sequence. This CDR3 is built from 14 residues. Germline values: CDR1 MGHDK, CDR2 SYGVNS. Losses at the gene ends were 5 bases for V and 6 bases for J; bases not matched to a gene: 5. With 60 Vbeta and 13 Jbeta primers, the PCR was carried out. The repertoire was sequenced with immunoSEQ multiplex PCR; TCRdb's copy has only in-frame clones and lacks some. This repertoire shows more than 110,000 clones, about 80% found once; its top ten account for around 3.9%. This sample was taken from a study of cytomegalovirus exposure and HLA in healthy donors. This rearrangement joins TRBV25-1 to TRBJ1-5; 9 nucleotides agree with TRBD1. The receptor comes from a man aged 40-55 years in good health and CMV-seropositive. Material for sequencing was PBMCs. The CDR3 nucleotides are TGTGCCAGCAGTCCCGGGACAGGGTTTCAGCCCCAGCATTTT. Protein product: CASSPGTGFQPQHF.